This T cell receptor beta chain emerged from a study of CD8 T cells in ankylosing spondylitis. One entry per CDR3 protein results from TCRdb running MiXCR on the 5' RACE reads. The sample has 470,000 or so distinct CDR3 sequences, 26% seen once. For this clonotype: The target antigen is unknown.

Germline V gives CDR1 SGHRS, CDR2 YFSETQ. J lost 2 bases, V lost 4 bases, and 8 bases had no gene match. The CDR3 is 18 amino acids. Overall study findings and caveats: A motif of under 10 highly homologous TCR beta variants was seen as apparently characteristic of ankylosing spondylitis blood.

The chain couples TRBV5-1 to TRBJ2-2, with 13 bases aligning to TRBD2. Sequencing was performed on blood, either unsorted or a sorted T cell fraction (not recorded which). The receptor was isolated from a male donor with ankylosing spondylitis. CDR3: CASSSWTSGSLNTGELFF. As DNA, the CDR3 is TGCGCCAGCAGCAGTTGGACTAGCGGGAGCCTTAACACCGGGGAGCTGTTTTTT.